These T cell receptor beta chains were read from a single sample in a study of T cells in Graves' hyperthyroidism and ophthalmopathy. A single record per CDR3 protein comes from TCRdb applying MiXCR to the multiplex PCR reads. The sample comprises hundreds of thousands of distinct CDR3 sequences, around a fifth of which are singletons, and around 50% rests with the top ten. Material for sequencing was blood. These receptors were obtained from a woman in her 70s with Graves' ophthalmopathy. Both conserved end residues are part of each CDR3. The order of the fields is CDR3 protein, CDR3 DNA, J gene, D gene, V gene, clone size. A D gene is named only where the DNA matches it firmly. For some rows the clone size is stated as once, few or many, or as a class when expanded; others skip it.

CASSKRGAGEETQYF TGTGCCAGTAGTAAAAGGGGGGCAGGGGAAGAGACCCAGTACTTC TRBJ2-5 - TRBV19 few
CASSLLSSGNNEQFF TGTGCCAGCAGTTTATTGTCTAGCGGAAACAATGAGCAGTTCTTC TRBJ2-1 TRBD2 TRBV12-3/TRBV12-4 many
CASSPGSGETQYF TGTGCCAGCAGCCCAGGGTCGGGAGAGACCCAGTACTTC TRBJ2-5 - TRBV7-2 many
CSTGYNEQFF TGCAGTACAGGTTACAATGAGCAGTTCTTC TRBJ2-1 - TRBV20-1 -
CSVMPQTGNYEQYF TGCAGCGTCATGCCACAAACAGGAAACTACGAGCAGTACTTC TRBJ2-7 - TRBV29-1 many
CATRTALLAGGQTQYF TGTGCCACTAGGACAGCCTTGCTAGCGGGAGGCCAGACCCAGTACTTC TRBJ2-5 TRBD2 TRBV2 few
CASSQSRADTQYF TGCGCCAGCAGCCAAAGCCGTGCAGATACGCAGTATTTT TRBJ2-3 - TRBV5-1 -
CASSLARGRGHEQYF TGTGCCAGCAGTTTAGCGCGGGGCAGGGGCCACGAGCAGTACTTC TRBJ2-7 - TRBV12-3/TRBV12-4 many
CASSPNRAIYGYTF TGCGCCAGCAGCCCAAACAGGGCTATCTATGGCTACACCTTC TRBJ1-2 - TRBV5-1 few
CASRLNITDSSYEQYF TGCGCCAGCAGACTAAATATAACGGATAGCTCCTACGAGCAGTACTTC TRBJ2-7 - TRBV10-1 few
CASRGLVTYNEQFF TGTGCCAGCAGAGGACTAGTCACCTACAATGAGCAGTTCTTC TRBJ2-1 TRBD2 TRBV12-3/TRBV12-4 many
CASSLTLSYEQYF TGTGCCAGCAGTTTAACGCTATCCTACGAGCAGTACTTC TRBJ2-7 - TRBV12-3/TRBV12-4 many
CASSVWRELSDTQYF TGTGCCAGCAGTGTCTGGCGGGAGTTGTCAGATACGCAGTATTTT TRBJ2-3 TRBD2 TRBV6-2/TRBV6-3 -
CASSSDPGLAGDFNEQFF TGTGCCAGCAGCTCGGATCCGGGACTAGCGGGAGACTTCAATGAGCAGTTCTTC TRBJ2-1 TRBD2 TRBV7-9 -
CASSLTGSHTEAFF TGTGCCAGCAGCCTTACAGGGTCCCACACTGAAGCTTTCTTT TRBJ1-1 - TRBV11-1 many
CASSLVPGGKGEQFF TGTGCCAGCAGCTTAGTCCCGGGCGGGAAAGGAGAGCAGTTCTTC TRBJ2-1 - TRBV11-2 many
CSARDGGQGWYEQYF TGCAGTGCTAGAGATGGGGGCCAGGGGTGGTACGAGCAGTACTTC TRBJ2-7 - TRBV20-1 -
CAINETPNGETQYF TGTGCCATCAATGAAACACCAAATGGAGAGACCCAGTACTTC TRBJ2-5 - TRBV10-3 few
CASLGTTSSYEQYF TGTGCCAGCCTCGGGACCACCAGCTCCTACGAGCAGTACTTC TRBJ2-7 - TRBV2 many
CASRGQLENQPQHF TGTGCCTCGCGGGGACAGCTCGAAAATCAGCCCCAGCATTTT TRBJ1-5 TRBD1 TRBV27 -
CATSRGGVTSGQNEQFF TGTGCCACCAGCAGAGGGGGGGTGACTAGCGGCCAAAATGAGCAGTTCTTC TRBJ2-1 TRBD2 TRBV15 -
CSATKREGRYEQYF TGCAGTGCTACAAAGCGGGAGGGCCGCTACGAGCAGTACTTC TRBJ2-7 TRBD2 TRBV20-1 few
CASSVGPHGTNEKLFF TGCGCCAGCAGCGTGGGACCTCACGGGACTAATGAAAAACTGTTTTTT TRBJ1-4 - TRBV5-1 many
CASSQDPGRASGRTDTQYF TGCGCCAGCAGCCAAGATCCCGGGCGCGCTAGCGGGAGGACAGATACGCAGTATTTT TRBJ2-3 TRBD2 TRBV4-1 -
CASSFYGGNEQYF TGTGCCAGCAGTTTTTACGGGGGCAACGAGCAGTACTTC TRBJ2-7 - TRBV27 -
CASSRGLAGDGSYEQYF TGTGCCAGCAGTCGAGGACTAGCGGGAGATGGATCTTACGAGCAGTACTTC TRBJ2-7 TRBD2 TRBV6-1 -
CAWSQGGNQPQHF TGTGCCTGGAGTCAAGGGGGCAATCAGCCCCAGCATTTT TRBJ1-5 - TRBV30 -
CASSLEQIGELFF TGTGCCAGCAGCTTAGAACAGATCGGGGAGCTGTTTTTT TRBJ2-2 - TRBV7-8 many
CASSLVIGGGTEAFF TGTGCCAGCAGCCTTGTAATCGGGGGCGGGACTGAAGCTTTCTTT TRBJ1-1 - TRBV5-5 -
CASSRQGIGTQYF TGTGCCAGCAGCCGGCAGGGAATTGGGACCCAGTACTTC TRBJ2-5 - TRBV28 few
CASRQGRFGNEKLFF TGTGCCAGCAGGCAGGGCCGTTTTGGGAATGAAAAACTGTTTTTT TRBJ1-4 - TRBV28 -
CASSLHHIGELFF TGTGCCAGCAGTTTACACCATATCGGGGAGCTGTTTTTT TRBJ2-2 - TRBV12-3/TRBV12-4 many
CASGYGSYEQYF TGTGCTAGTGGTTATGGATCCTACGAGCAGTACTTC TRBJ2-7 - TRBV12-5 -
CASSLDLAGGWETQYF TGCGCCAGCAGCTTGGATCTAGCGGGAGGGTGGGAGACCCAGTACTTC TRBJ2-5 TRBD2 TRBV5-1 -
CASALGQNHYEQYF TGTGCTAGTGCCCTGGGACAGAACCACTACGAGCAGTACTTC TRBJ2-7 TRBD1 TRBV12-5 few
CSVIAGGSQETQYF TGCAGCGTTATAGCGGGAGGGAGCCAAGAGACCCAGTACTTC TRBJ2-5 TRBD2 TRBV29-1 many
CATSDSGFYDEQFF TGTGCCACCAGTGATTCGGGGTTCTACGATGAGCAGTTCTTC TRBJ2-1 - TRBV24-1 -
CASSTDRAGGELFF TGTGCCAGCAGCACTGACAGGGCGGGCGGGGAGCTGTTTTTT TRBJ2-2 TRBD1 TRBV7-2 few
CASSTSAQGDQPQHF TGCGCCAGCAGCACGAGCGCACAGGGTGATCAGCCCCAGCATTTT TRBJ1-5 - TRBV4-1 -
CASSLRGQTNTGELFF TGCGCCAGCAGCCTCCGGGGACAGACCAACACCGGGGAGCTGTTTTTT TRBJ2-2 TRBD1 TRBV4-1 -
CASSFQGGGGNQPQHF TGTGCCAGCAGCTTCCAGGGTGGCGGGGGCAATCAGCCCCAGCATTTT TRBJ1-5 - TRBV28 many
CASRHSGRRASNEQFF TGTGCCAGCAGGCATAGCGGCCGGAGGGCCTCAAATGAGCAGTTCTTC TRBJ2-1 - TRBV6-1 -